These T cell receptor beta chains were read from a single sample in a study of Ad26.COV2.S vaccination and SARS-CoV-2 variants. The repertoire was sequenced with immunoSEQ multiplex PCR; TCRdb's copy has only in-frame clones and lacks some. In the table there are under 550,000 clones, 90% of which are singletons. The starting material was peripheral blood, obtained in a trial of Ad26.COV2.S vaccine versus placebo. The receptor set was obtained from a person aged 18-65 years who received the Ad26.COV2.S COVID-19 vaccine or a placebo. Both conserved end residues are part of each CDR3. D genes are given only for firm matches. Clone size is not always given. Where it is, it says once, few, many or a class for expanded clones.

v_call	cdr3_length	j_call	d_call	clone_size	cdr3_nt	cdr3_aa
TRBV12-3/TRBV12-4	13	TRBJ1-4	.	.	TGTGCCAGCAGTCCCTCCCCGGGTGAAAAACTGTTTTTT	CASSPSPGEKLFF
TRBV5-5	15	TRBJ1-5	.	.	TGTGCCAGCAGCTTGGCGGGGGGCGGCAATCAGCCCCAGCATTTT	CASSLAGGGNQPQHF
TRBV10-2	12	TRBJ2-5	.	.	TGCGCCAGCACCCAGAACCAAGAGACCCAGTACTTC	CASTQNQETQYF
TRBV25-1	13	TRBJ2-1	TRBD2	.	TGTGCCAGCAGTGGGCGGGGGAGGAATGAGCAGTTCTTC	CASSGRGRNEQFF
TRBV6-5	15	TRBJ2-5	TRBD1	few	TGTGCCAGCAGTTACTCCAACAGGGGATTTGAGACCCAGTACTTC	CASSYSNRGFETQYF
TRBV19	18	TRBJ2-6	.	.	TGTGCCAGTAGTCCGGACAGGAGGGGCGAGGCTGGGGCCAACGTCCTGACTTTC	CASSPDRRGEAGANVLTF
TRBV27	12	TRBJ1-2	.	.	TGTGCCAGCAGTTTCACGGGACGGGGCTACACCTTC	CASSFTGRGYTF
TRBV19	12	TRBJ2-1	TRBD1	.	TGTGCCAGTAGCCTCTGGGACAGTCAGCAGTTCTTC	CASSLWDSQQFF
TRBV14	14	TRBJ2-7	TRBD1	.	TGTGCCAGCAGCCAAGGGACAGGGTCCTACGAGCAGTACTTC	CASSQGTGSYEQYF
TRBV7-9	15	TRBJ2-1	TRBD2	.	TGTGCCAGCAGCTTAGTTAGCGGGCACTGGCAGGCGCAGTTCTTC	CASSLVSGHWQAQFF
TRBV4-2	14	TRBJ2-7	.	.	TGTGCCAGCAGCCAACTTGACAGGGAGGACGAGCAGTACTTC	CASSQLDREDEQYF
TRBV28	15	TRBJ2-7	TRBD1	.	TGTGCCAGCAGACGGTCGGGACAGGGGACGTACGAGCAGTACTTC	CASRRSGQGTYEQYF
TRBV11-3	16	TRBJ2-2	TRBD2	.	TGTGCCAGCAGCTTAGCGACTAGCGGGACCACCGGGGAGCTGTTTTTT	CASSLATSGTTGELFF
TRBV7-3	17	TRBJ2-1	TRBD2	.	TGTGCCAGCAGCCGCCCCGCCGGGACTAGCGGGAGTAATGAGCAGTTCTTC	CASSRPAGTSGSNEQFF
TRBV6-2/TRBV6-3	14	TRBJ2-7	.	.	TGTGCCAGCAGTTACCTGCTTGAAACCTACGAGCAGTACTTC	CASSYLLETYEQYF
TRBV21-1	13	TRBJ1-6	.	.	TGTGCCAGCAGCATGGAGGATAATTCACCCCTCCACTTT	CASSMEDNSPLHF
TRBV30	17	TRBJ1-4	TRBD1	.	TGTGCCTGGAGTGTATGGGGGACAGGATCAACTAATGAAAAACTGTTTTTT	CAWSVWGTGSTNEKLFF
TRBV28	12	TRBJ2-7	TRBD1	.	TGTGCCAGCACCTCGGACAGGGTCGGGCAGTACTTC	CASTSDRVGQYF
TRBV7-2	14	TRBJ2-3	.	.	TGTGCCAGCAGCTTAGCCTACGGCACAGATACGCAGTATTTT	CASSLAYGTDTQYF
TRBV4-1	16	TRBJ2-1	.	.	TGCGCCAGCAGCCAAGATTTCGACAGCTCCTACAATGAGCAGTTCTTC	CASSQDFDSSYNEQFF
TRBV7-2	15	TRBJ2-5	.	.	TGTGCCAGCAGCTTATTCCGCCCCGGACAAGAGACCCAGTACTTC	CASSLFRPGQETQYF
TRBV6-2/TRBV6-3	14	TRBJ1-5	.	.	TGTGCCAGCAGTTACGGGGGGAGCAATCAGCCCCAGCATTTT	CASSYGGSNQPQHF